The clone carrying this T cell receptor beta chain was found many times. For TCRbeta, the library was prepared with unique molecular identifiers. TCRdb fed the PCR reads into MiXCR, producing one record per CDR3 protein. The sample yields hundreds of thousands of distinct CDR3 sequences, around 8% seen once. The data were obtained in a study of T-cell reconstitution after alpha-beta-depleted transplantation in children. There are 18 residues in the CDR3. The ends lost 5 bases at V and 6 bases at J; junction bases unmatched: 16. The germline V gene encodes CDR1 KGHSH and CDR2 LQKENI. This TCR came from a male patient younger than 18 who had a stem cell transplant for acute lymphoblastic leukemia, so the T cells may come from the graft donor. V usage is TRBV18 and J usage is TRBJ2-1; 10 nucleotides align to TRBD2. The starting material was PBMCs, mostly from graft donor cells, obtained 180 days after TCRalphabeta/CD19-depleted stem cell transplant. DNA of the CDR3: TGTGCCAGCTCAAATCTAGCGGGAGCGGTGCCAAACCTCAATGAGCAGTTCTTC. This encodes CASSNLAGAVPNLNEQFF.